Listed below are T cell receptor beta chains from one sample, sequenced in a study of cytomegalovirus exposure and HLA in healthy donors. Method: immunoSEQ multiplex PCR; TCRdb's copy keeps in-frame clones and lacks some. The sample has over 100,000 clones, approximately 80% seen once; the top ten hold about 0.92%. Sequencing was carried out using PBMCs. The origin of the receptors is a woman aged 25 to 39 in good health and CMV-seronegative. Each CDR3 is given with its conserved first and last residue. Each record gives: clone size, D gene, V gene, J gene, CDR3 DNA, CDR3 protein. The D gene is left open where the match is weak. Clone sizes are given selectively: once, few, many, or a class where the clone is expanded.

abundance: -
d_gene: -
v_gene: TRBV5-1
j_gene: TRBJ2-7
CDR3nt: TGCGCCAGCAGCTCCGGACTTCTTACCTACGAGCAGTACTTC
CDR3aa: CASSSGLLTYEQYF

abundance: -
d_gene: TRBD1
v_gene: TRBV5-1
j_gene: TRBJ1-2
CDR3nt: TGCGCCAGCAGCTTGGGGACAGGGGATGGCTACACCTTC
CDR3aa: CASSLGTGDGYTF

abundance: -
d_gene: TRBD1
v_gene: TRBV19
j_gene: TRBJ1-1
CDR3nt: TGTGCCACCTTCCGGGACAGGAACACTGAAGCTTTCTTT
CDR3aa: CATFRDRNTEAFF

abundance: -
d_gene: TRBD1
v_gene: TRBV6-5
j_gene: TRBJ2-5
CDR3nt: TGTGCCAGCACCTACCAGGGGGCGGGTCAAGAGACCCAGTACTTC
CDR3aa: CASTYQGAGQETQYF

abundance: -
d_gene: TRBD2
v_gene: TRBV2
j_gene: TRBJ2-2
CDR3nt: TGTGCCAGCAGTGAAGCTCTAGCGGGAGATCCCACCGGGGAGCTGTTTTTT
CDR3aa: CASSEALAGDPTGELFF

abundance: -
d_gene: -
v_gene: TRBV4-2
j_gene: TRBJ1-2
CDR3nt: TGTGCCAGCAGCCAAGATCTAGCGAACTATGGCTACACCTTC
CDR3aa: CASSQDLANYGYTF

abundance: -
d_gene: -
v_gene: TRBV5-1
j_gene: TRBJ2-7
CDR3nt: TGCGCCAGCAGCGTCGCCGGGACACAAACCTACGAGCAGTACTTC
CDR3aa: CASSVAGTQTYEQYF

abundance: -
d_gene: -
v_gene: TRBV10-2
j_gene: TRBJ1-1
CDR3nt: TGCGCCAGCGGTGGCAGGGGTAACACTGAAGCTTTCTTT
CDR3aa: CASGGRGNTEAFF

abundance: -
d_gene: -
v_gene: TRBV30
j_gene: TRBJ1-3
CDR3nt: TGTGCCTGGAGTGTCGTCAGGTCGGAGGGCACCATATATTTT
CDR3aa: CAWSVVRSEGTIYF

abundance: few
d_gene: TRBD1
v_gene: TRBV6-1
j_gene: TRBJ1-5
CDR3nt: TGTGCCAGCAAACCGCCGGACAGGGTTTTACAGCCCCAGCATTTT
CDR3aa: CASKPPDRVLQPQHF

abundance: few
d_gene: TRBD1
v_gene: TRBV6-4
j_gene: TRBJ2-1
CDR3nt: TGTGCCAGCAGTGACGGGACAGGGGGCAATGAGCAGTTCTTC
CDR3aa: CASSDGTGGNEQFF

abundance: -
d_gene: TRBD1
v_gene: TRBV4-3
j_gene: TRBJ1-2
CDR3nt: TGCGCCAGCAGCCATCAGGGGGTTGAGTATGGCTACACCTTC
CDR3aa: CASSHQGVEYGYTF

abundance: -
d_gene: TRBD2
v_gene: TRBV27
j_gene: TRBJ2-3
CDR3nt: TGTGCCAGCACCACGGGGGGGGTTGTAGATACGCAGTATTTT
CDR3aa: CASTTGGVVDTQYF

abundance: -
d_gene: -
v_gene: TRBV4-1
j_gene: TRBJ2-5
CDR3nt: TGCGCCAGCAGCCAAGAGGGTCAGGGCGGGACCCAGTACTTC
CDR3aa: CASSQEGQGGTQYF

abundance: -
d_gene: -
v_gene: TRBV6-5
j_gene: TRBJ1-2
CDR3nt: TGTGCCAGCAGCAACCAGGGATGGGGCTACACCTTC
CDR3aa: CASSNQGWGYTF

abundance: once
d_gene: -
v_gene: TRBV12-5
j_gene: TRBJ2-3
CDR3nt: TGTGCTAGTTGCCCCAGAGGGACTAGCACAGATACGCAGTATTTT
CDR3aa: CASCPRGTSTDTQYF

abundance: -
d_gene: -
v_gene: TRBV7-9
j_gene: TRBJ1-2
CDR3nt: TGTGCCAGCAGCCCTACCCGGGGGGGGAATGGCTACACCTTC
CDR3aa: CASSPTRGGNGYTF

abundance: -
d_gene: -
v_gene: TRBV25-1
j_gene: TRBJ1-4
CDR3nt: TGTGCCAGCAGTGAATCTGGGACTTTTAATGAACAACTGTCTTTT
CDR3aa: CASSESGTFNEQLSF

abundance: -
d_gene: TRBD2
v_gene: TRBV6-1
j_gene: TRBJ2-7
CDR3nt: TGTGCCAGCAGTGAACGCAGTCTAGCGGGAAGGGAGCAGTACTTC
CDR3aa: CASSERSLAGREQYF

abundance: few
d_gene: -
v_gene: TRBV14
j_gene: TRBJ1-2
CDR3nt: TGTGCCAGCAGCCAAGATGGCCGGGTCGGCAGTAACTATGGCTACACCTTC
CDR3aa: CASSQDGRVGSNYGYTF

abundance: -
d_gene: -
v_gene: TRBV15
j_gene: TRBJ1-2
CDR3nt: TGTGCCACCAGTCAAGGGGGGGCAGGTGGCTACACCTTC
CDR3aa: CATSQGGAGGYTF